This TCR beta chain is from a study of blood T cell repertoires in COVID-19. Data came from immunoSEQ multiplex PCR; TCRdb stores just in-frame clones and leaves some out. The sample has 100,000 to 150,000 clones, around 86% seen once. The material sequenced was peripheral blood. The source is a man in his forties or fifties with acute or convalescent COVID-19.

This CDR3 is CASSVEPAYEQYF. In DNA form, the CDR3 reads TGTGCCAGCAGCGTAGAGCCGGCCTACGAGCAGTACTTC. This chain links TRBV9 with TRBJ2-7; D call uncertain. CDR1 SGDLS and CDR2 YYNGEE come from the germline V gene. The CDR3 consists of 13 residues. With 0 bases removed from V and 2 bases from J, the gap between germline ends came to 6 bases.